The 10 T cell receptor beta chains given below trace back to one sample, sequenced in a study of blood T cell repertoires in COVID-19. Method: immunoSEQ multiplex PCR; TCRdb's copy keeps in-frame clones and lacks some. The table has some 30,000 clones, approximately 92% seen once; the top ten hold over 40%. Sequenced: peripheral blood. Source of these receptors: a human donor with acute or convalescent COVID-19. The donor label of this sample is uncertain.

This chain connects TRBV19 to TRBJ2-7, with 10 nucleotides matching TRBD1. V lost 7 bases, J lost 5 bases, and 11 bases stayed unmatched. Per germline, CDR1 LNHDA and CDR2 SQIVND (reference sequence). The CDR3 consists of 15 residues. In nucleotides, the CDR3 is TGTGCCAGTACCCCAACCGGGACAGGGGTACACGAGCAGTACTTC. It is translated as CASTPTGTGVHEQYF.

The chain employs TRBV6-5 and TRBJ1-1; D is unclear. The germline CDR1 and CDR2 sequences are MNHEY and SVGAGI. The CDR3 is made up of 15 amino acids. Trimming removed 5 bases from V and 0 bases from J, with 13 bases in between. CDR3 coding DNA: TGTGCCAGCAGTCTCGCAGATACCCTGAACACTGAAGCTTTCTTT. Protein sequence: CASSLADTLNTEAFF.

This chain connects TRBV7-3 to TRBJ2-3; D call uncertain. The V end was cut by 4 bases, the J end by 1 base, with 6 bases between. CDR1 is SGHTA and CDR2 is FQGTGA in the germline V gene. The CDR3 has 13 residues. CDR3: CASSSIGTDTQYF. CDR3 nucleotides: TGTGCCAGCAGCTCCATAGGCACAGATACGCAGTATTTT.

This chain connects TRBV4-1 to TRBJ2-7; 12 positions agree with TRBD2. This CDR3 has 15 amino acids. Trimming at V came to 1 base and at J to 9 bases, leaving 7 bases not matched to a gene. Germline assignment: CDR1 MGHRA and CDR2 YSYEKL. The CDR3 region is CASSQVFQTSGRQYV. The CDR3 DNA reads as TGCGCCAGCAGCCAAGTTTTCCAGACTAGCGGGAGGCAGTACGTC.

The chain recombines TRBV5-1 with TRBJ2-3; TRBD1 aligns across 9 bases. This CDR3 is built from 16 residues. The germline V gene encodes CDR1 SGHRS and CDR2 YFSETQ. The V and J ends lost 3 bases and 14 bases, in that order; junction bases with no gene match: 19. CDR3 sequence: CASSSTGQGIHFALYF. CDR3 bases: TGCGCCAGCAGCTCCACGGGACAGGGAATCCATTTTGCCCTGTATTTT.

This clone was detected only a few times. The chain carries TRBV2 and TRBJ1-2, with TRBD1 identical over 7 bases. The germline V gene encodes CDR1 SNHLY and CDR2 FYNNEI. The ends lost 7 bases at V and 6 bases at J; junction bases unmatched: 8. The CDR3 runs 13 residues. The CDR3 protein is CASKDTGVHGYTF. DNA of the CDR3: TGTGCCAGCAAGGACACAGGGGTCCATGGCTACACCTTC.

The chain uses TRBV5-1 and TRBJ1-4; tentative D call: TRBD1 (6 bases). Germline CDR1 and CDR2: SGHRS and YFSETQ. The CDR3 runs 15 residues. V lost 3 bases and J lost 2, with 11 bases in between. The DNA of the CDR3 is TGCGCCAGCAGCTCCTACAGGGCGACTAATGAAAAACTGTTTTTT. Translation: CASSSYRATNEKLFF.

The chain carries TRBV2 and TRBJ1-6; 7 bases line up with TRBD1. Germline V CDR1 and CDR2: SNHLY, FYNNEI. The junction had 5 bases not matched to a gene; V was cut back by 8 bases and J by 7 bases. The CDR3 sequence is 13 residues long. In DNA, the CDR3 is TGTGCCAGCCTACCGGACAGGAATTCACCCCTCCACTTT. It yields the protein CASLPDRNSPLHF.

This chain joins TRBV11-3 and TRBJ1-1; D gene unclear. Deletions cut 1 base from V and 1 base from J, with 7 bases between. Germline values: CDR1 SGHNT, CDR2 YENEEA. The length of the CDR3 is 14 residues. The CDR3 DNA reads as TGTGCCAGCAGCTTAGGTTCCGGGAACACTGAAGCTTTCTTT. Amino acid sequence: CASSLGSGNTEAFF.

The chain employs TRBV15 and TRBJ1-2, with TRBD1 matching over 8 bases. The CDR3 is 14 amino acids. V was pared by 3 bases and J by 4 bases, with 4 bases of the junction left unmatched. The germline V gene has CDR1 LNHNV and CDR2 YYDKDF (reference sequence). The CDR3 DNA is TGTGCCACCAGCAGGGACAGGGACTCCTATGGCTACACCTTC. Protein sequence: CATSRDRDSYGYTF.